A single sample gave rise to the 8 T cell receptor beta chains below, sequenced in a study of blood T cell repertoires in COVID-19 (TCRdb year 2020). Library method: the immunoSEQ multiplex PCR assay. TCRdb re-hosts the immuneACCESS table, in-frame sequences only. Its copies lack some clones; in the studies checked, an unresolved V gene accounts for under half of them, and the cause for the rest is not known. A total of 250,000 to 350,000 clones appear in this sample, around 90% of them only once. Roughly 1.6% of the sample is taken by the ten largest. Sequencing was done on a sample of PBMCs or T cells enriched from blood (not recorded which). Every receptor here comes from a woman under 30 with acute COVID-19.

J is TRBJ2-3 and V is TRBV27; weak D call: TRBD2 (6 bases). CDR1 MNHEY and CDR2 SMNVEV come from the germline V gene (reference sequence). Trimming shortened V by 0 bases and J by 7 bases, and 11 bases separated the two germline ends. This CDR3 has 14 amino acids. The CDR3 sequence is CASSLSIGGNTQYF. The CDR3 DNA is TGTGCCAGCAGTTTATCGATAGGAGGGAATACGCAGTATTTT.

The V call is TRBV9, the J call TRBJ2-7; 10 positions agree with TRBD1. V dropped 3 bases and J dropped 3; count of bases not matched to a gene: 6. Germline V gene data show CDR1 as SGDLS and CDR2 as YYNGEE. The CDR3 covers 15 residues. CDR3 sequence reads: CASSASGQGNYEQYF. The DNA for the CDR3 is TGTGCCAGCAGCGCGTCGGGACAGGGGAACTACGAGCAGTACTTC.

The rearrangement joins TRBV25-1 to TRBJ2-1; D unclear. The CDR3 sequence is 14 residues long. Trimming removed 3 bases from V and 0 bases from J, with 6 bases in between. The germline V gene encodes CDR1 MGHDK and CDR2 SYGVNS. CDR3 DNA: TGTGCCAGCAGTGACGGTTCCTCCTACAATGAGCAGTTCTTC. Amino acids: CASSDGSSYNEQFF.

The gene calls are TRBV11-2 and TRBJ1-2; D gene ambiguous. The germline V and J ends were trimmed by 3 bases and 4 bases, with 18 bases remaining between them. This CDR3 contains 16 residues. The germline gives CDR1 SGHAT, CDR2 FQNNGV. The CDR3 region is CASSFSGMRGFYGYTF. CDR3 coding DNA: TGTGCCAGCAGCTTTTCCGGAATGCGGGGTTTCTATGGCTACACCTTC.

The J gene is TRBJ1-4, the V gene TRBV6-1; the D is unclear. The germline V and J ends were trimmed by 2 bases and 8 bases, with 15 bases remaining between them. This CDR3 contains 15 residues. Germline CDR1 reads MNHNS; CDR2 reads SASEGT. The CDR3 region has the DNA TGTGCCAGCAGTGAAATGAGGTCAACGCTGGAAAAACTGTTTTTT. Protein product: CASSEMRSTLEKLFF.

This clone has a single count. The chain recombines TRBV6-2 or TRBV6-3 with TRBJ2-1; TRBD1 aligns across 7 bases. The germline V gene has CDR1 MNHEY and CDR2 SVGEGT. J gave up 5 bases and V 1 base, and 5 bases lay outside the gene matches. The CDR3 runs 15 residues. This chain's CDR3 is CASSYYGQDHNEQFF. The CDR3 DNA is TGTGCCAGCAGTTACTACGGACAGGATCACAATGAGCAGTTCTTC.

This clone was found a few times. The rearrangement uses TRBV18 and TRBJ2-1; TRBD2 agrees at 10 bases. The J segment lost 5 bases and the V segment lost 3 bases, leaving 4 bases of the junction unmatched. Germline V CDR1 and CDR2: KGHSH, LQKENI. The CDR3 consists of 15 residues. CDR3: CASSPRTSGNNEQFF. CDR3 coding DNA: TGTGCCAGCTCACCCCGGACTAGCGGAAACAATGAGCAGTTCTTC.

The V and J genes are TRBV6-5 and TRBJ1-2; 9 positions agree with TRBD1. Per germline, CDR1 MNHEY and CDR2 SVGAGI. CDR3 length: 13 amino acids. V gave up 6 bases and J gave up 5 bases; unmatched junction bases: 4. The chain's CDR3 is CASRVGQGYGYTF. DNA for the CDR3: TGTGCCAGCAGGGTGGGACAGGGATATGGCTACACCTTC.